One TCR beta chain is described in this entry. The sample is drawn from a study of blood T cell repertoires in COVID-19. The overall study: PBMCs, B-cell-depleted T cells, or T cells were the source of the cDNA or gDNA that made up the material.

Germline V gives CDR1 SGHRS, CDR2 YFSETQ. J was trimmed by 7 bases and V by 0 bases; bases with no gene match: 12. CDR3 length equals 17 residues. The table came from immunoSEQ multiplex PCR; TCRdb's copy has only in-frame clones and leaves some out. The sample shows about 58,000 clones, around nine tenths of them seen only once. Sequenced: peripheral blood. This chain connects TRBV5-1 to TRBJ2-3; 9 bases match TRBD2. The TCR originated in a woman between 65 and 79 years old with active COVID-19. CDR3 amino acids: CASSLVPASGEVNTQYF. The CDR3 coding sequence is TGCGCCAGCAGCTTGGTACCGGCTAGCGGGGAAGTCAATACGCAGTATTTT.